Listed below are T cell receptor beta chains from one sample, sequenced in a study of response to subunit inactivated influenza vaccine. TCRdb processed the RT-PCR reads anew with MiXCR; each CDR3 protein has one entry. This table holds 700,000 to 900,000 distinct CDR3 sequences, 21% found once. The sample here was PBMCs from blood, taken 5 days after vaccination. Receptors originate from a man aged 50 to 60 who received an inactivated influenza vaccine. The CDR3 runs from the conserved cysteine through the conserved F or W.

TRBV2	TRBJ2-1	15	CASRGRSGDDNEQFF
TRBV6-1	TRBJ2-2	14	CASSSVADTGELFF
TRBV10-3	TRBJ2-2	14	CAISGQGFTGELFF
TRBV4-2	TRBJ2-1	16	CASSQGASGQGLEQFF
TRBV28	TRBJ2-5	16	CASSYPTWGVQETQYF
TRBV7-2	TRBJ2-7	14	CASSFQGLSYEQYF
TRBV6-6	TRBJ1-1	11	CASSYRTEAFF
TRBV12-3/TRBV12-4	TRBJ1-1	14	CASSLQGAAAEAFF
TRBV24-1	TRBJ2-5	15	CATSDLAGPQETQYF
TRBV7-9	TRBJ2-2	14	CASNLAEGGGELFF
TRBV28	TRBJ2-1	16	CASSPGEGRRFYEQFF
TRBV10-3	TRBJ2-3	16	CAISESKGISTDTQYF
TRBV25-1	TRBJ2-1	18	CASSEFDFKGPSYNEQFF
TRBV7-2	TRBJ2-7	16	CASSSRTASGVIEQYF
TRBV12-3/TRBV12-4	TRBJ2-2	14	CASSPGTLTGELFF
TRBV12-3/TRBV12-4	TRBJ2-2	13	CASNPGAIGELFF
TRBV28	TRBJ2-5	13	CASNPPLLETQYF
TRBV11-2	TRBJ2-3	20	CASSSICPGFYYVSTDTQYF
TRBV28	TRBJ2-7	16	CASRPTAGASPYEQYF
TRBV12-3/TRBV12-4	TRBJ2-7	13	CASSLGAGAEQYF
TRBV4-1	TRBJ1-2	13	CASSQRGNYGYTF
TRBV5-1	TRBJ2-1	15	CASSGIADTYNEQFF
TRBV7-9	TRBJ1-4	17	CASSLWGQGIQNEKLFF
TRBV12-3/TRBV12-4	TRBJ1-1	15	CASNLGRSTNTEAFF
TRBV27	TRBJ1-2	16	CASSLRPLGAQDGYTF
TRBV3-1	TRBJ2-5	15	CASSQGCQDQETQYF
TRBV7-9	TRBJ1-2	14	CASSPLTGARGYTF
TRBV6-2/TRBV6-3	TRBJ2-3	16	CASSYAAGGQADTQYF
TRBV5-1	TRBJ2-1	16	CASSLVGGGAYNEQFF
TRBV20-1	TRBJ2-7	13	CSAARQVGYEQYF
TRBV19	TRBJ1-3	15	CASSDGGGPGNTIYF
TRBV12-3/TRBV12-4	TRBJ2-3	13	CASSLKLGGAQYF
TRBV5-1	TRBJ1-5	14	CASSLAQGDQPQHF
TRBV18	TRBJ2-3	17	CASSLVGTGAGTDMQYF
TRBV6-5	TRBJ1-5	18	CASSYAPPGGGGNQPQHF
TRBV20-1	TRBJ1-1	14	CSAEGDPGTTEAFF
TRBV11-2	TRBJ2-5	15	CASSLGPEGRETQYF
TRBV3-1	TRBJ2-3	16	CASSQYRGASTDTQYF
TRBV7-3	TRBJ2-1	14	CASSRTGSMGEQFF
TRBV7-3	TRBJ2-3	16	CASSSIAGTSTDTQYF
TRBV20-1	TRBJ1-5	15	CSAREGGRGQGPQHF
TRBV7-9	TRBJ2-5	14	CASSLMAWEETQYF
TRBV6-5	TRBJ1-1	15	CASSYSWGVNTEAFF
TRBV29-1	TRBJ2-3	15	CSVEARGLRTDTQYF
TRBV7-3	TRBJ1-1	15	CASSLTGSPNTEAFF
TRBV6-5	TRBJ2-7	15	CASSYSTGGGYEQYF
TRBV29-1	TRBJ1-1	14	CSVWDGGLNTEAFF
TRBV7-8	TRBJ1-2	15	CASSNPTGGTYGYTF
TRBV28	TRBJ2-5	16	CASSLMGQGLLGTQYF
TRBV20-1	TRBJ1-2	13	CSVESREPYGYTF
TRBV20-1	TRBJ2-1	12	CSAVLNHNEQFF
TRBV6-9	TRBJ1-1	17	CASSYALNLGVHTEAFF
TRBV27	TRBJ2-7	15	CASRDTGGRTYEQYF
TRBV5-1	TRBJ2-5	13	CASGGLAEETQYF
TRBV27	TRBJ2-5	16	CASSLSIAYREETQYF
TRBV5-1	TRBJ2-3	15	CASSLDADLTDTQYF
TRBV28	TRBJ1-4	17	CASSLWADRGLSEKLFF
TRBV12-3/TRBV12-4	TRBJ1-4	15	CASSSNQGRDEKLFF
TRBV6-1	TRBJ1-5	14	CASRTGTSNQPQHF
TRBV4-1	TRBJ2-1	15	CASSQDRVSFNEQFF